This record looks at one T cell receptor beta chain sequence and its context. Its target is unknown. The data originate from a study of cytomegalovirus exposure and HLA in healthy donors. Whole-study context: A prior analysis found fewer than 120 million unique TCR beta sequences from 170 million or so T cells. Of all 400 or so donors who were genotyped, roughly 83% belonged to the Caucasian-associated ancestry cluster. Overall study findings and caveats: Relative to the approximately 700-donor mean, N-insertions were reportedly fewer in an Asian-associated ancestry cluster in a later analysis. TRBV6-2, TRBV6-3 and other indistinguishable V segments were excluded.

Deletions cut 4 bases from V and 8 bases from J, with 15 bases between. This CDR3 comprises 15 residues. In germline, CDR1 is LNHDA, CDR2 SQIVND (reference sequence). The PCR was carried out with 60 Vbeta primers and 13 Jbeta primers. TCRdb's copy holds only in-frame clones and misses some; the assay was immunoSEQ multiplex PCR. This sample has 100,000 to 150,000 clones, with about two thirds found just once. This sequence joins TRBV19 and TRBJ1-6; TRBD1 is a possible D gene (5 bases). This clonotype originated in a woman aged 55-69 years in good health and CMV-seropositive. Material for sequencing was PBMCs. The DNA for the CDR3 is TGTGCCAGTAGTACCCCGGGGGGGGTTGATTCACCCCTCCACTTT. Translated, it gives CASSTPGGVDSPLHF. Drawing the rest from reference TRBV19 and TRBJ1-6, the complete variable domain is DGGITQSPKYLFRKEGQNVTLSCEQNLNHDAMYWYRQDPGQGLRLIYYSQIVNDFQKGDIAEGYSVSREKKESFPLTVTSAQKNPTAFYLCASSTPGGVDSPLHFGNGTRLTVT.